These 11 T cell receptor beta chains originate from one sample sequenced in a study of T-cell reconstitution after alpha-beta-depleted transplantation in children. Unique molecular identifiers were incorporated into the prepared TCRbeta library. TCRdb ran MiXCR on the PCR reads and lists one entry per CDR3 protein. The table lists about 300,000 distinct CDR3 sequences, roughly a tenth of them singletons. The sequencing here drew on PBMCs, taken before TCRalphabeta/CD19-depleted stem cell transplant. These receptors were taken from a boy under two years old with acute myeloid leukemia, due to receive a stem cell transplant.

This clonotype was counted at least ten times. The rearrangement joins TRBV24-1 to TRBJ2-3, with D possibly being TRBD1 (5 bases). V was shortened by 2 bases and J by 7 bases, with 9 bases between the two germline ends. Germline CDR1 is KGHDR and CDR2 is SFDVKD. CDR3 size: 13 residues. CDR3 sequence (DNA): TGTGCCACCAGTGATTGGAAGGGGCATACGCAGTATTTT. Translation gives CATSDWKGHTQYF.

Points on this clonotype: A clone one base away is much larger, so this may be a read error. V usage is TRBV28 and J usage is TRBJ2-1, with 11 bases aligning to TRBD2. CDR3 size: 17 residues. CDR1 and CDR2 from the germline V gene are MDHEN and SYDVKM. After removal of 8 bases from V and 5 bases from J, the junction contained 14 bases not matched to a gene. CDR3 nucleotides: TGTGCCAGCTCAAGGTTTACTAGCGGGAGCGGGCACAATGAGCAGTTCTTC. Translated, it gives CASSRFTSGSGHNEQFF.

This clonotype was found many times. This sequence joins TRBV9 and TRBJ2-2, with TRBD2 as a possible D gene (6 bases). This CDR3 spans 17 amino acids. Trimming pared 2 bases from V and 0 bases from J, leaving 14 bases between. Germline V gene data show CDR1 as SGDLS and CDR2 as YYNGEE. DNA for the CDR3: TGTGCCAGCAGCGTCCCTCGGGGGAACCCGAACACCGGGGAGCTGTTTTTT. Amino acid sequence: CASSVPRGNPNTGELFF.

This clonotype was observed at least ten times. This rearrangement joins TRBV9 to TRBJ2-1; D is unresolved. Trimming took off 4 bases at V and 0 bases at J, with 14 bases between the two ends. CDR3 length: 16 amino acids. Germline loops: CDR1 SGDLS, CDR2 YYNGEE. DNA of the CDR3: TGTGCCAGCAGCCCCGACCCGTCGAGCTCCTACAATGAGCAGTTCTTC. Protein product: CASSPDPSSSYNEQFF.

The rearrangement uses TRBV20-1 and TRBJ1-1, with unresolved D. The CDR3 has 13 amino acids. Trimming took off 3 bases at V and 1 base at J, with 9 bases between the two ends. The germline gives CDR1 DFQATT, CDR2 SNEGSKA (reference sequence). CDR3: CSASFLPNTEAFF. For the CDR3, the DNA is TGCAGTGCTAGTTTCCTTCCGAACACTGAAGCTTTCTTT.

This clonotype came up many times. The chain uses TRBV24-1 and TRBJ2-1; TRBD1 is a possible D gene (6 bases). The CDR3 length is 15 residues. Germline V CDR1 and CDR2: KGHDR, SFDVKD. With 1 base removed from V and 10 bases from J, the gap between germline ends came to 16 bases. CDR3 sequence: CATSDFDRPGGEQFF. CDR3 DNA: TGTGCCACCAGTGATTTTGACAGGCCGGGTGGGGAGCAGTTCTTC.

This clonotype showed up just a few times. V usage is TRBV11-2 and J usage is TRBJ2-7; 10 bases map to TRBD2. Germline trimming cut 3 bases from V and 7 bases from J; bases unmatched to any gene: 9. The germline gives CDR1 SGHAT, CDR2 FQNNGV. The CDR3 spans 15 residues. The CDR3 bases are TGTGCCAGCAGCTTGAAGCGGGGGGGCCCGGGGGAGCAGTACTTC. It translates to CASSLKRGGPGEQYF.

This clonotype was recorded at least ten times. The CDR3 DNA reads TGCGCCACCCTTGGACGCCGGGGATCGGAGAAGGAAAAACTGTTTTTT. Translated, it gives CATLGRRGSEKEKLFF. The chain employs TRBV5-1 and TRBJ1-4, with unresolved D. Trimming pared 9 bases from V and 8 bases from J, leaving 26 bases between. CDR1 SGHRS and CDR2 YFSETQ come from the germline V gene. The CDR3 is 16 amino acids.

This clonotype was detected many times. The gene calls are TRBV4-1 and TRBJ2-5; D call uncertain. The length of the CDR3 is 14 residues. Looked up from germline, CDR1 is MGHRA and CDR2 is YSYEKL. V lost 5 bases and J lost 3, with 13 bases in between. CDR3 region: CASSDVTLKETQYF. The CDR3, as DNA: TGCGCCAGCAGCGATGTGACCCTCAAAGAGACCCAGTACTTC.

A few counts support this clonotype. The chain combines TRBV23-1 with TRBJ2-7; TRBD1 matches 7 bases. TRBV23-1 is an ORF, with its function uncertain. The CDR3 has 16 residues. The J segment lost 4 bases and the V segment lost 3 bases, leaving 12 bases of the junction unmatched. The CDR3 loop is CASSQPSPGQTYEQYF. Written as DNA, the CDR3 is TGCGCCAGCAGTCAGCCTTCTCCGGGACAGACGTACGAGCAGTACTTC.

This clonotype was counted ten times or more. The V and J genes are TRBV7-6 and TRBJ1-6; 7 bases line up with TRBD1. Germline values: CDR1 SGHVS, CDR2 FNYEAQ. The CDR3 totals 17 residues. The J segment lost 5 bases and the V segment lost 5 bases, leaving 12 bases of the junction unmatched. CDR3 in amino acids: CASSPRQGTRNNSPLHF. CDR3 DNA: TGTGCCAGCAGCCCGAGACAGGGAACGAGGAATAATTCACCCCTCCACTTT.